This TCR beta chain was profiled in a study of blood T cell repertoires in COVID-19. Germline CDR1 is GTSNPN and CDR2 is SVGIG (reference sequence). CDR3 length: 16 amino acids. V was shortened by 6 bases and J by 4 bases, with 21 bases between the two germline ends. Libraries were prepared by immunoSEQ multiplex PCR; TCRdb keeps only in-frame clonotypes and omits some of them. The sample lists 250,000 or so clones, around 88% occurring once. Participant ages covered about 18 to 95 years across 24 US areas. The receptor comes from a woman in her forties or fifties who had recovered from COVID-19. The specimen sequenced was PBMCs or T cells enriched from blood (not recorded which). V usage is TRBV30 and J usage is TRBJ2-2; tentative D call: TRBD2 (5 bases). Written as DNA, the CDR3 is TGTGCCTGCTTCTACGGGCAACCTCGGGGCACCGGGGAGCTGTTTTTT. Translation: CACFYGQPRGTGELFF. Looking up the rest from reference TRBV30 and TRBJ2-2 gives the full variable domain: SQTIHQWPATLVQPVGSPLSLECTVEGTSNPNLYWYRQAAGRGLQLLFYSVGIGQISSEVPQNLSASRPQDRQFILSSKKLLLSDSGFYLCACFYGQPRGTGELFFGEGSRLTVL.